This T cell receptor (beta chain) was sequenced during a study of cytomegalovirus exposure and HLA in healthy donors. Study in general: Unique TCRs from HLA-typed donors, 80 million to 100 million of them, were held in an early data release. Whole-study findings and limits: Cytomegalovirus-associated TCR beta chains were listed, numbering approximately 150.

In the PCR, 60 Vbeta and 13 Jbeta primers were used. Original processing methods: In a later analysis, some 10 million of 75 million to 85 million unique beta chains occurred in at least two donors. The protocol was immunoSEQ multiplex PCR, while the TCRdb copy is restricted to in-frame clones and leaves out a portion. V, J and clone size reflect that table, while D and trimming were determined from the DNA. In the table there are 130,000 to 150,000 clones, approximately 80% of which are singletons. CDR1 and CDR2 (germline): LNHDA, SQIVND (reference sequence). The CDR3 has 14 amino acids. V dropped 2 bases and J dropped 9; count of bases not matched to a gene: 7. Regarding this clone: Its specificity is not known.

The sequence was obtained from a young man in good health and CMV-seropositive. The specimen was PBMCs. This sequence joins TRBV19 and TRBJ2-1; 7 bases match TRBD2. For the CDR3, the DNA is TGTGCCAGTAGTATACGGGGAGGGGCAAGTGAGCAGTTCTTC. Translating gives CASSIRGGASEQFF.